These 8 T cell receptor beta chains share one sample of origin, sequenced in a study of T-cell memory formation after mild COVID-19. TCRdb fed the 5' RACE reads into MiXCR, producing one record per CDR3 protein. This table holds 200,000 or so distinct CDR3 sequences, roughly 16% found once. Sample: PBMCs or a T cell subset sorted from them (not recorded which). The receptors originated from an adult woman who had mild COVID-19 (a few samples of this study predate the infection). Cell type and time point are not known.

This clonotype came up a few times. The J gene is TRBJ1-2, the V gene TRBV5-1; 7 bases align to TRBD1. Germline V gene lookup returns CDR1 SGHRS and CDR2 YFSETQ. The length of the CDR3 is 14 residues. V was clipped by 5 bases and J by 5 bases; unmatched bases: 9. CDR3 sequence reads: CASSSPGQYYGYTF. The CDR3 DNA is TGCGCCAGCAGTTCACCGGGACAGTATTATGGCTACACCTTC.

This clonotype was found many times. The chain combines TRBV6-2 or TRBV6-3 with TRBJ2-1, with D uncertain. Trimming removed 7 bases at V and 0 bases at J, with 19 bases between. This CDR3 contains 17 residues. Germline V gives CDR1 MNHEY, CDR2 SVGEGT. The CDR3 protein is CASTQRRSASSYNEQFF. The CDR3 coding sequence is TGTGCCAGCACCCAACGAAGAAGCGCGAGCTCCTACAATGAGCAGTTCTTC.

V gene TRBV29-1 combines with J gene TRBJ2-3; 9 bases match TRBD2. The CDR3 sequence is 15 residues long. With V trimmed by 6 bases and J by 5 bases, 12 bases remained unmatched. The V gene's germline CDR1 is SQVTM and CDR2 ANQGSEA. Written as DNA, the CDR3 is TGCAGCGTCGCCCCAGCGGGAGGAGTAGGAGATACGCAGTATTTT. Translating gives CSVAPAGGVGDTQYF.

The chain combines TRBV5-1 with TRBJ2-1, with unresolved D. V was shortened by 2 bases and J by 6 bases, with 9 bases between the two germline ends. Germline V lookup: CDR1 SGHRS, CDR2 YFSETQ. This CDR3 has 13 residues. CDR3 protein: CASSLKPVNEQFF. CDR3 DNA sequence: TGCGCCAGCAGCTTAAAGCCCGTCAATGAGCAGTTCTTC.

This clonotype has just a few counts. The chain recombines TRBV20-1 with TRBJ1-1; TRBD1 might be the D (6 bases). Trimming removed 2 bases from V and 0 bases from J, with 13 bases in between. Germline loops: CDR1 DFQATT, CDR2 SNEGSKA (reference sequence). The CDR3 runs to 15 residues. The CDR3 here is CSARRTGTVNTEAFF. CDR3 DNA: TGCAGTGCTAGACGTACAGGGACGGTGAACACTGAAGCTTTCTTT.

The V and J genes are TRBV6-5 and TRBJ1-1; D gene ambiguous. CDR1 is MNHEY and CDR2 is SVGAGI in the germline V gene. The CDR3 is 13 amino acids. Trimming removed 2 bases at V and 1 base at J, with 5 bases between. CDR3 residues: CASSYDGNTEAFF. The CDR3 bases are TGTGCCAGCAGTTACGACGGGAACACTGAAGCTTTCTTT.

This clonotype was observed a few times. CDR3 sequence reads: CASSPQGEGVADTQYF. In DNA form, the CDR3 reads TGTGCCAGCAGCCCACAAGGGGAGGGAGTCGCAGATACGCAGTATTTT. V is TRBV7-9 and J is TRBJ2-3, with 7 bases fitting TRBD2. J was trimmed by 4 bases and V by 5 bases; bases with no gene match: 12. This CDR3 comprises 16 residues. Germline lookup yields CDR1 SEHNR and CDR2 FQNEAQ (reference sequence).

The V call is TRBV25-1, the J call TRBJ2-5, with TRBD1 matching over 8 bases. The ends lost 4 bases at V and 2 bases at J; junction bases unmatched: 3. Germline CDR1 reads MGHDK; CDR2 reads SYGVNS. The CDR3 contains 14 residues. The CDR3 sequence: CASSAWDRQETQYF. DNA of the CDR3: TGTGCCAGCAGTGCCTGGGACAGGCAAGAGACCCAGTACTTC.